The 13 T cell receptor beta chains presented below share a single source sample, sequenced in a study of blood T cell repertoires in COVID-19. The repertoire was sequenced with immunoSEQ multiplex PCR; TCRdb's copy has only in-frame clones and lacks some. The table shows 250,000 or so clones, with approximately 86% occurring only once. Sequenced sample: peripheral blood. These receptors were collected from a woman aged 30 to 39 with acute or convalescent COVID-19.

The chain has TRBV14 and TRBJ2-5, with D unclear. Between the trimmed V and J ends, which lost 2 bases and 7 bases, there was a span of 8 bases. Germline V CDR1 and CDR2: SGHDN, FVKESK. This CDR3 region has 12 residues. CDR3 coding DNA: TGTGCCAGCAGCCAACCGACGGGGACCCAGTACTTC. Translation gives CASSQPTGTQYF.

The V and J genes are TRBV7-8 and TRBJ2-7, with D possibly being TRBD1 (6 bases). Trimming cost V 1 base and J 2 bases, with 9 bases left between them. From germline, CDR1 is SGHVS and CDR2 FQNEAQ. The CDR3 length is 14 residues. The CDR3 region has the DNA TGTGCCAGCAGCTTAGGTACAGGGACCTACGAGCAGTACTTC. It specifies CASSLGTGTYEQYF.

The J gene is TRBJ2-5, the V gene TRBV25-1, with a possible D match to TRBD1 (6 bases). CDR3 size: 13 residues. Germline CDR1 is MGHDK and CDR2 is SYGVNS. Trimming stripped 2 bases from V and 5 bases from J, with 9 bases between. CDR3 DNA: TGTGCCAGCAGTGAAACGAGGGGGGAGACCCAGTACTTC. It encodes CASSETRGETQYF.

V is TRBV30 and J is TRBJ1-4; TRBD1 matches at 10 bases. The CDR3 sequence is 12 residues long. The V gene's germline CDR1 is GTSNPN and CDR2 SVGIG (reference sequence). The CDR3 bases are TGTGCATGGGGACAGGGGCATGAAAAACTGTTTTTT. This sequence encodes CAWGQGHEKLFF.

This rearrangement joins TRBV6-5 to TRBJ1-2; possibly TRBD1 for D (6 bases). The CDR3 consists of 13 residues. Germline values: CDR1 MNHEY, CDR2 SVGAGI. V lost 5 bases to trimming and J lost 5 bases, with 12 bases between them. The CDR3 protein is CASSPTGDYGYTF. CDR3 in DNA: TGTGCCAGCAGTCCGACAGGAGATTATGGCTACACCTTC.

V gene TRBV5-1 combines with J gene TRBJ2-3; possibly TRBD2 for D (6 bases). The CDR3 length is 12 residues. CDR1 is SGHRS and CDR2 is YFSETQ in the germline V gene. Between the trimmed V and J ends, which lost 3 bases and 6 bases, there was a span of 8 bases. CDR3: CASSSEGDTQYF. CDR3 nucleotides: TGCGCCAGCAGCTCGGAGGGGGATACGCAGTATTTT.

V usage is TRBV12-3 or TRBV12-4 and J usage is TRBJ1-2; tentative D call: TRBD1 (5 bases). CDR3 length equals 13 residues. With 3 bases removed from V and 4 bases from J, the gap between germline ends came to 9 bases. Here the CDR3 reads CASSFRGGYGYTF. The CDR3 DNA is TGTGCCAGCAGTTTTCGGGGGGGCTATGGCTACACCTTC.

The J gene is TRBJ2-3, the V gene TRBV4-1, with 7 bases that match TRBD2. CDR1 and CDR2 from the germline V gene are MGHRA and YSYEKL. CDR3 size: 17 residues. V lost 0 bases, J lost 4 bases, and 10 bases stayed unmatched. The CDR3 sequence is CASSQDHSSGQADTQYF. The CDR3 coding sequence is TGCGCCAGCAGCCAAGATCATAGTAGCGGGCAAGCAGATACGCAGTATTTT.

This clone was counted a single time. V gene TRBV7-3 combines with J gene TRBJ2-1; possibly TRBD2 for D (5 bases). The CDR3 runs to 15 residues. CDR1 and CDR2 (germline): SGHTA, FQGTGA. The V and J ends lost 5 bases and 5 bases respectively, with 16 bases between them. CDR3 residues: CASSLNRLTHNEQFF. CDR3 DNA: TGTGCCAGCAGCCTAAACAGACTAACCCACAATGAGCAGTTCTTC.

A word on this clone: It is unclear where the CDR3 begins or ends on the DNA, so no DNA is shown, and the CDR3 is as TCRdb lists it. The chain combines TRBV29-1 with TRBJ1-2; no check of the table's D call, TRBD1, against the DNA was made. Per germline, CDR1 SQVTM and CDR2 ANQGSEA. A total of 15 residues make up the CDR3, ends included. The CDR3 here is CSVVFWPGGAYGYTF.

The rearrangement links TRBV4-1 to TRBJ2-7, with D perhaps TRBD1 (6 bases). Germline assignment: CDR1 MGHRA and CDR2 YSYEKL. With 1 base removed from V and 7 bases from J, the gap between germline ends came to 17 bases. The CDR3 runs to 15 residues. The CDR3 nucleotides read TGCGCCAGCAGCCAAGTCGGGCAGGGGATCGGGGAGCAGTACTTC. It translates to CASSQVGQGIGEQYF.

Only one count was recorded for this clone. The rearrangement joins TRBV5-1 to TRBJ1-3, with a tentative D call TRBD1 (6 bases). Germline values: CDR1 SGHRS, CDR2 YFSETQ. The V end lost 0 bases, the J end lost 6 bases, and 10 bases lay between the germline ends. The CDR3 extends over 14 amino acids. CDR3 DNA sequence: TGCGCCAGCAGCTTGGGGGGGCCCCAAAACACCATATATTTT. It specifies CASSLGGPQNTIYF.

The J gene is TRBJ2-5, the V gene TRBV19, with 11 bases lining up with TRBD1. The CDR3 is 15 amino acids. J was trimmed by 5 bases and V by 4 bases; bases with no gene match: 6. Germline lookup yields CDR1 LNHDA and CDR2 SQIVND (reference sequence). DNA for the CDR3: TGTGCCAGTAGTAAGGGACAGGGGGAGGTCGAGACCCAGTACTTC. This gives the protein CASSKGQGEVETQYF.